The entry below describes one T cell receptor (beta chain). Its specificity is not known. This CDR3 region has 11 residues. CDR1 is KGHSH, CDR2 LQKENI, per germline. V was cut by 5 bases and J by 5 bases, with 6 bases left in between. PCR amplification relied on 60 Vbeta primers (plus 13 Jbeta primers). Per the authors' pipeline: In a later analysis, some 11 million of about 80 million unique beta chains occurred in at least two donors. Clones were read by immunoSEQ multiplex PCR, and TCRdb kept only the in-frame ones, dropping some. That table supplies the V and J calls and clone size; D and trimming were determined from the DNA. Among under 200,000 clones listed, 85% were seen once. These data belong to a study of cytomegalovirus exposure and HLA in healthy donors. General observations from the study: As was reported, the HLA-A and HLA-B alleles of most subjects were accurately predicted from TCR beta sequences. In vitro experiments confirmed that a few CMV-associated chains were specific for CMV antigens. Being productive about 87% or about 30% of the time was typical of most TCR beta V segments in an earlier analysis.

The chain employs TRBV18 and TRBJ2-5, with D maybe TRBD1 (5 bases). The clonotype comes from a woman aged 45-59 years in good health and CMV-seronegative. The material sequenced was PBMCs. CDR3 sequence (DNA): TGTGCCAGCTCAGGGGCCGAGACCCAGTACTTC. Translated: CASSGAETQYF.